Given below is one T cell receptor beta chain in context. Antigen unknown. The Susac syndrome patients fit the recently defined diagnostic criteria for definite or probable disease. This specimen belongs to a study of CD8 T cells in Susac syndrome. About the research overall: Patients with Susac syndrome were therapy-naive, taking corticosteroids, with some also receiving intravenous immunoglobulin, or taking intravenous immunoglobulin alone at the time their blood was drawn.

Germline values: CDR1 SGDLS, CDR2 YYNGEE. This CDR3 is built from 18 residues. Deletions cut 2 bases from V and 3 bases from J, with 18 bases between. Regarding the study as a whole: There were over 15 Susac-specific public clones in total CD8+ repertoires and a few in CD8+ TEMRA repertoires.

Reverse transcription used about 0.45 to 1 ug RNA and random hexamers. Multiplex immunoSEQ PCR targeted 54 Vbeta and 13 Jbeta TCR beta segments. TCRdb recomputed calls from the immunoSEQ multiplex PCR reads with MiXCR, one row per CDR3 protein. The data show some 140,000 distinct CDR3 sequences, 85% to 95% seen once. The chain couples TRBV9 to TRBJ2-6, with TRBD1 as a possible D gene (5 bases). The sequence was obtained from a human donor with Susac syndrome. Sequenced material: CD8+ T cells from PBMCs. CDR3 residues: CASSVPLGLRDGANVLTF. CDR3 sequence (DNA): TGTGCCAGCAGCGTCCCCCTCGGGCTCAGGGATGGGGCCAACGTCCTGACTTTC.